These 19 T cell receptor beta chains were all obtained from the same sample, sequenced in a study of cytomegalovirus exposure and HLA in healthy donors (dated by TCRdb to 2016 to 2017). Preparation of the library involved the immunoSEQ multiplex PCR assay. What TCRdb holds here is the immuneACCESS table cut down to in-frame rearrangements. Part of the clones is not present; checked against another copy, under half of the missing clones reflect an unresolved V gene, and the others are unexplained. The sample has roughly 200,000 clones on record, 80% to 85% of them singletons. The ten largest account for approximately 2.9% of the sample. The sequencing sample was made of PBMCs. The source of these receptors is a woman aged 18-35 years in good health and CMV-seropositive.

The chain couples TRBV19 to TRBJ2-7, with D perhaps TRBD1 (6 bases). This CDR3 contains 10 residues. CDR1 and CDR2 (germline): LNHDA, SQIVND (reference sequence). Trimming took 5 bases from V and 12 from J, leaving 11 bases between them. CDR3 protein: CASSEGDGYF. The CDR3 DNA follows: TGTGCCAGTAGTGAGGGGGATGGGTACTTC.

This clone was detected once. V and J are TRBV15 and TRBJ2-3; D gene unclear. The CDR3 contains 17 residues. The V end was cut by 5 bases, the J end by 0 bases, with 18 bases between. Germline V gives CDR1 LNHNV, CDR2 YYDKDF (reference sequence). The CDR3 spells CATSFSLRRLSTDTQYF. The CDR3 bases are TGTGCCACCAGCTTCTCCCTCAGGCGCCTTAGCACAGATACGCAGTATTTT.

The V gene is TRBV6-5, the J gene TRBJ1-1; perhaps TRBD1 as D (5 bases). The ends were cut back, 0 bases at V and 2 bases at J, with 10 bases in the middle. This CDR3 is built from 15 residues. Looked up from germline, CDR1 is MNHEY and CDR2 is SVGAGI. In DNA form, the CDR3 reads TGTGCCAGCAGTTACTCGACGCAGGGAAACACTGAAGCTTTCTTT. This gives the protein CASSYSTQGNTEAFF.

The genes are TRBV11-2 and TRBJ2-1; D is perhaps TRBD1 (6 bases). Per germline, CDR1 SGHAT and CDR2 FQNNGV. CDR3 length equals 13 residues. The ends were cut back, 4 bases at V and 9 bases at J, with 13 bases in the middle. CDR3 bases: TGTGCCAGCAGCTCCCCACAGGGTGGTGAGCAGTTCTTC. This encodes CASSSPQGGEQFF.

This clone was observed a single time. The rearrangement links TRBV4-2 to TRBJ2-1, with TRBD2 matching over 8 bases. Germline V gene lookup returns CDR1 LGHNA and CDR2 YNFKEQ. This CDR3 contains 15 residues. V lost 3 bases to trimming and J lost 8 bases; unmatched junction nucleotides: 9. The CDR3 reads CASSHTGTSGYEQFF. In DNA form, the CDR3 reads TGTGCCAGCAGCCACACCGGGACTAGTGGGTATGAGCAGTTCTTC.

The CDR3: CASSGQTGVGEKLFF. CDR3 in DNA: TGTGCCAGCAGCGGCCAGACAGGGGTGGGGGAAAAACTGTTTTTT. The V call is TRBV13, the J call TRBJ1-4; TRBD1 aligns across 8 bases. The V and J ends lost 5 bases and 8 bases, in that order; junction bases with no gene match: 10. The CDR3 runs to 15 residues. CDR1 PRHDT and CDR2 FYEKMQ come from the germline V gene (reference sequence). Based on the CDR3 plus reference TRBV13 and TRBJ1-4, the full variable domain is AAGVIQSPRHLIKEKRETATLKCYPIPRHDTVYWYQQGPGQDPQFLISFYEKMQSDKGSIPDRFSAQQFSDYHSELNMSSLELGDSALYFCASSGQTGVGEKLFFGSGTQLSVL.

The J gene is TRBJ1-1, the V gene TRBV5-6; D is unresolved. V lost 4 bases and J lost 0, with 16 bases in between. The germline V gene has CDR1 SGHDT and CDR2 YYEEEE. The CDR3 is 16 amino acids. CDR3 bases: TGTGCCAGCAGCGTCCTCACAGAGCTCATGAACACTGAAGCTTTCTTT. Amino acid sequence: CASSVLTELMNTEAFF.

The chain recombines TRBV6-5 with TRBJ1-2; D gene uncertain. This CDR3 comprises 14 residues. V lost 6 bases and J 4 bases, leaving 15 bases between the germline ends. The germline gives CDR1 MNHEY, CDR2 SVGAGI. The CDR3: CASSPKYEAYGYTF. DNA of the CDR3: TGTGCCAGCAGCCCGAAGTATGAGGCCTATGGCTACACCTTC.

This rearrangement joins TRBV29-1 to TRBJ1-2, with 10 nucleotides matching TRBD1. V trimming: 5 bases; J trimming: 7 bases; junction bases outside the gene matches: 13. The CDR3 is 15 amino acids. Germline V CDR1 and CDR2: SQVTM, ANQGSEA. CDR3 sequence: CSVPLEGGTGVGYTF. The CDR3 region has the DNA TGCAGCGTTCCCCTCGAGGGCGGGACAGGGGTTGGCTACACCTTC.

The CDR3 is CASSSKPRTGSYEQYF. CDR3 nucleotides: TGTGCCAGCAGTTCCAAACCGCGGACAGGGTCCTACGAGCAGTACTTC. The rearrangement uses TRBV27 and TRBJ2-7; the match to TRBD1 covers 8 bases. CDR1 and CDR2 (germline): MNHEY, SMNVEV (reference sequence). The CDR3 loop spans 16 amino acids. The V and J ends lost 4 bases and 1 base, in that order; junction bases with no gene match: 9.

The chain employs TRBV15 and TRBJ1-1; D is ambiguous. This CDR3 has 18 residues. The V end was cut by 0 bases, the J end by 2 bases, with 19 bases between. Germline V gene data show CDR1 as LNHNV and CDR2 as YYDKDF (reference sequence). The CDR3 DNA follows: TGTGCCACCAGCAGAGATCTGGGAGGTCGGATCCCTAACACTGAAGCTTTCTTT. The encoded protein is CATSRDLGGRIPNTEAFF.

The chain couples TRBV10-3 to TRBJ2-7; TRBD1 matches 8 bases. The CDR3 length is 13 residues. The germline V gene encodes CDR1 ENHRY and CDR2 SYGVKD. In nucleotides, the CDR3 is TGTGTCAGCAGCAGGGACAGGAACTACGAGCAGTACTTC. It encodes CVSSRDRNYEQYF.

This clone has just one count. The chain links TRBV2 to TRBJ1-5; D is undetermined. V was pared by 8 bases and J by 2 bases, with 22 bases between. The CDR3 has 17 amino acids. Germline V gives CDR1 SNHLY, CDR2 FYNNEI. The CDR3 nucleotides read TGTGCCAGCGCCCGATGGGTGCAGGCGAGGGGCAATCAGCCCCAGCATTTT. Protein product: CASARWVQARGNQPQHF.

The rearrangement joins TRBV19 to TRBJ2-6, with D possibly matching TRBD1 (6 bases). Looked up from germline, CDR1 is LNHDA and CDR2 is SQIVND (reference sequence). V was pared by 5 bases and J by 0 bases, with 14 bases between. The CDR3 spans 17 residues. DNA for the CDR3: TGTGCCAGTAGTCTCACCCTAGGGGGCTCTGGGGCCAACGTCCTGACTTTC. Protein product: CASSLTLGGSGANVLTF. Based on the CDR3 plus reference TRBV19 and TRBJ2-6, the full variable domain is DGGITQSPKYLFRKEGQNVTLSCEQNLNHDAMYWYRQDPGQGLRLIYYSQIVNDFQKGDIAEGYSVSREKKESFPLTVTSAQKNPTAFYLCASSLTLGGSGANVLTFGAGSRLTVL.

The CDR3 is CASSGRGRPQHF. The CDR3 nucleotides read TGTGCCAGCTCCGGGCGGGGGCGCCCCCAGCATTTT. V usage is TRBV2 and J usage is TRBJ1-5; a weak D match, TRBD1 (6 bases). The CDR3 has 12 residues. CDR1 and CDR2 from the germline V gene are SNHLY and FYNNEI. Trimming cost V 8 bases and J 10 bases, with 15 bases left between them.

As concerns this clone: The sample carries other DNA sequences with the same CDR3. This rearrangement joins TRBV9 to TRBJ2-7; TRBD1 is a possible D gene (6 bases). Between the trimmed V and J ends, which lost 4 bases and 2 bases, there was a span of 13 bases. Per the germline V gene, CDR1 is SGDLS and CDR2 is YYNGEE. The CDR3 covers 14 residues. The CDR3 sequence: CASSPGQGTYEQYF. The CDR3 bases are TGTGCCAGCAGCCCAGGGCAGGGGACCTACGAGCAGTACTTC. Together with reference TRBV9 and TRBJ2-7, the CDR3 gives the full variable domain: DSGVTQTPKHLITATGQRVTLRCSPRSGDLSVYWYQQSLDQGLQFLIQYYNGEERAKGNILERFSAQQFPDLHSELNLSSLELGDSALYFCASSPGQGTYEQYFGPGTRLTVT.

V is TRBV7-2 and J is TRBJ2-7; possibly TRBD1 for D (6 bases). The CDR3 runs 14 residues. Germline V gene sequence: CDR1 SGHTA, CDR2 FQGNSA. Trimming removed 5 bases from V and 2 bases from J, with 13 bases in between. For the CDR3, the DNA is TGTGCCAGCAGCGCCACGGGACAAGCCTACGAGCAGTACTTC. Protein: CASSATGQAYEQYF.

The chain links TRBV29-1 to TRBJ2-3; D is possibly TRBD2 (5 bases). This CDR3 has 15 residues. Germline values: CDR1 SQVTM, CDR2 ANQGSEA. V was shortened by 7 bases and J by 0 bases, with 17 bases between the two germline ends. The CDR3 DNA is TGCAGCGCCGGAGGTATCCGAACTAGCACAGATACGCAGTATTTT. As protein: CSAGGIRTSTDTQYF.

The chain links TRBV5-4 to TRBJ2-5; D ambiguous. The V gene's germline CDR1 is SGHNT and CDR2 YYREEE (reference sequence). The V gene lost 0 bases and the J gene lost 5 bases, with 8 bases spanning the gap. The CDR3 has 13 residues. CDR3 bases: TGTGCCAGCAGCTTGGGAGGTGGGGAGACCCAGTACTTC. Its translation: CASSLGGGETQYF.